Sequencing of this TCR beta chain was carried out in a study of early T cells in non-severe SARS-CoV-2 infection. This clonotype was counted many times. V trimming: 0 bases; J trimming: 1 base; junction bases outside the gene matches: 2. The length of the CDR3 is 15 residues. CDR1 and CDR2 (germline): SGHRS, YFSETQ. One entry per CDR3 protein results from TCRdb running MiXCR on the 5' RACE reads. Among roughly 63,000 distinct CDR3 sequences, 10% to 15% were seen once, and the ten largest hold around 4.5%. V is TRBV5-1 and J is TRBJ1-1, with TRBD1 identical over 8 bases. Source material: whole blood. This TCR came from an adult who was a healthcare worker with PCR-confirmed SARS-CoV-2 infection or an uninfected control (not recorded which). The CDR3 region is CASSLGGTGNTEAFF. The CDR3 DNA follows: TGCGCCAGCAGCTTGGGCGGGACAGGGAACACTGAAGCTTTCTTT.